This T cell receptor (beta chain) was sequenced during a study of T cell responses to AZD1222 COVID-19 vaccine. Study observations and caveats: A reported finding is that nearly half of spike-specific TCRs target unmutated variant regions. Donors, mostly white British, included more females; clonal diversity was possibly underestimated.

Produced via immunoSEQ multiplex PCR; TCRdb's table is partial and in-frame only. The sample includes 100,000 or so clones, about 86% of them seen just once. This clone showed up just a few times. The antigen is unknown. The sequence came from an adult in good health. The specimen comprised peripheral blood, sampled on day 0 of AZD1222 vaccination.

CDR3 in amino acids: CSASPLRAGTIYEQYF. The CDR3 DNA reads as TGCAGTGCTAGTCCTCTTAGGGCAGGGACCATATACGAGCAGTACTTC. The chain recombines TRBV20-1 with TRBJ2-7; D may correspond to TRBD1 or TRBD2 (5 bases each). Trimming removed 3 bases from V and 4 bases from J, with 22 bases in between. Germline values: CDR1 DFQATT, CDR2 SNEGSKA (reference sequence). CDR3 length: 16 residues.